This TCR beta chain is from a study of T cells in Graves' hyperthyroidism and ophthalmopathy. About the research overall: The initial diagnosis was the point when peripheral blood was collected, ahead of any treatment.

Lactation, pregnancy, other autoimmune disease or uncontrolled infection led to exclusion of patients. CDR1 is SGHRS, CDR2 YFSETQ, per germline. The CDR3 is made up of 15 amino acids. V was pared by 0 bases and J by 6 bases, with 8 bases of the junction left unmatched. The table lists this clonotype with a few counts. The CDR3 regions of TCR beta were amplified from RNA transcripts. HTBI primers drove first-round RT-PCR of the TCR CDR3. TCRdb recomputed calls from the multiplex PCR reads with MiXCR, one row per CDR3 protein. The data contain some 500,000 distinct CDR3 sequences, around 15% of them singletons.

The receptor's source is a woman in her late teens or twenties with Graves' hyperthyroidism. This chain links TRBV5-1 with TRBJ1-2, with TRBD1 matching over 7 bases. The sample consisted of blood. The CDR3 nucleotides are TGCGCCAGCAGCTTGGCGCACAGGGGCCCTGATGGCTACACCTTC. Translation: CASSLAHRGPDGYTF.